This T cell receptor beta chain comes out of a study of T cells in Graves' hyperthyroidism and ophthalmopathy. The V gene's germline CDR1 is SGHAT and CDR2 FQNNGV. This CDR3 is 16 amino acids long. V gave up 3 bases and J gave up 0 bases, with 11 bases separating them. This clonotype was found many times. Its antigen is not identified. The study based diagnoses on clinical symptoms, serum thyroxine and TRAb, thyroid ultrasound and orbital computed tomography. RNA transcripts served as the template for amplifying TCR beta CDR3 regions. The HTBI primer set drove a first-round RT-PCR of the TCR CDR3. TCRdb re-derived calls from the multiplex PCR reads in MiXCR, one entry per CDR3 protein. The repertoire holds roughly 350,000 distinct CDR3 sequences, about 14% seen once, with roughly a fifth in the top ten. Study-level points and caveats: By a 13 V-J model, ophthalmopathy was set apart from stable hyperthyroidism. Researchers found most expanded thyroid clonotypes above 0.001 in blood as well.

This chain uses TRBV11-2 with TRBJ1-4; D might be TRBD1 (5 bases). The clonotype comes from a woman in her 30s with Graves' ophthalmopathy. The source material was blood. CDR3: CASSFGAETTNEKLFF. CDR3 sequence (DNA): TGTGCCAGCAGCTTTGGGGCGGAAACAACTAATGAAAAACTGTTTTTT. Complete variable domain (other parts from reference TRBV11-2 and TRBJ1-4): EAGVAQSPRYKIIEKRQSVAFWCNPISGHATLYWYQQILGQGPKLLIQFQNNGVVDDSQLPKDRFSAERLKGVDSTLKIQPAKLEDSAVYLCASSFGAETTNEKLFFGSGTQLSVL.